This record covers a single T cell receptor beta chain. Its antigen is still unknown. No much larger clone is present one base from it, and per-base qualities are unavailable. The immunoSEQ Assay, a bias-controlled multiplex PCR, was used to amplify TCRbeta CDR3 regions from genomic DNA. On the authors' methods: The number of nucleated cells in each sample was estimated by amplification of reference gene primers within the assay. Sequence reads were collapsed and filtered to measure the absolute abundance of every unique TCRbeta CDR3 rearrangement. For each sample, productive Simpson clonality was calculated as the square root of Simpson's diversity index over productive rearrangements. TCRdb stores this immuneACCESS table with in-frame sequences only. Part of the clones is absent; in the studies checked, under half of the shortfall reflects unresolved V genes, and no reason is known for the rest. V and J calls and clone size follow that table, whereas D and trimming were derived from the DNA. In all, the sample holds about 100,000 clones, and roughly 92% of those were seen once. The top ten clones comprise roughly 5.6% of the sample.

The germline V gene specifies MGHRA as CDR1 and YSYEKL as CDR2. The CDR3 contains 12 residues, cysteine and phenylalanine counted. The entry retains the CDR3 DNA only, 36 bases that are in frame from base 1. V and J lose 2 bases and 6 bases, and a span of 8 bases separates them. The sample belongs to a study of blood T cell repertoires in COVID-19 (dated by TCRdb to 2018 to 2020). About the full investigation: Samples covering the acute and convalescent phases of COVID-19 were provided by collaborators in the United States, Italy and Spain. The material from the prospective study consisted of cDNA or gDNA derived from T cells, B-cell-depleted T cells, or PBMCs. Subjects who had been exposed to COVID-19, were actively infected with it, or had recovered from it provided the deeply sampled blood TCRbeta repertoires that made up the dataset. The repertoires were released in a freely available public database meant as a resource for research on the immune response to SARS-CoV-2. The samples were drawn from two sources: the first 160 participants of the ongoing ImmuneRACE study, and approximately 1,300 subjects contributed by 6 global collaborators. A de-identified subject ID, COVID-19 status, age in years and sex were almost always included in the sample metadata. Where available, HLA class I and class II types were obtained from metadata supplied by the sample provider rather than from assay-based typing.

Paper-wide results and their limitations: The amount of clinical and demographic metadata varied by source and participant and was provided uncurated.

Each collaborating institution followed its own protocols to collect whole blood in K2EDTA tubes. Collaborator samples were shipped for TCRbeta analysis as frozen whole blood, isolated PBMCs, or DNA extracted from either sample type. The sample taken for sequencing was peripheral blood. The chain links TRBV4-1 with TRBJ2-7; TRBD1 could be the D gene, as 6 bases match. The sequence was obtained from a man between 50 and 59 years old with active COVID-19. The DNA sequence is TGCGCCAGCAGCCAATCGGACAGCGAGCAGTACTTC. The translation is CASSQSDSEQYF.